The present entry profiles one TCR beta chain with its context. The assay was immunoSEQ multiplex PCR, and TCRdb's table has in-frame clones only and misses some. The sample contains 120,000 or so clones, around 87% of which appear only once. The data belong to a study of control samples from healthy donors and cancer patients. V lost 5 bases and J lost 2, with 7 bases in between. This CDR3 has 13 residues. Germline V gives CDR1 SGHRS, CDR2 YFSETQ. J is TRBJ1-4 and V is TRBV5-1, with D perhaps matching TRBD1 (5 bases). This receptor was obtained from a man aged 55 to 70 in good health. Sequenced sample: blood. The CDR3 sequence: CASSGGTNEKLFF. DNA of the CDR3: TGCGCCAGCAGTGGGGGGACTAATGAAAAACTGTTTTTT.